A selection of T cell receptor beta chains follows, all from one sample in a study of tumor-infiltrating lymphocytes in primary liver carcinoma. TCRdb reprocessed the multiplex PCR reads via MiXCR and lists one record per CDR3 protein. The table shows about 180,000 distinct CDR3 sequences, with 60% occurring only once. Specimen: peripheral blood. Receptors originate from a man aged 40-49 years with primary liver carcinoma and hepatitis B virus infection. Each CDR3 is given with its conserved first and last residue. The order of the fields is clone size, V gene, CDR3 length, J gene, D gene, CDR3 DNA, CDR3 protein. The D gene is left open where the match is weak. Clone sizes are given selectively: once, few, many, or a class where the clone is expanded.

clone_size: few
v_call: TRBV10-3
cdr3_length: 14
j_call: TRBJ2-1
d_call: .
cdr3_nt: TGTGCCATCAGTGAAGATGGGGGCCCCGATGAGCAGTTCTTC
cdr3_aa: CAISEDGGPDEQFF

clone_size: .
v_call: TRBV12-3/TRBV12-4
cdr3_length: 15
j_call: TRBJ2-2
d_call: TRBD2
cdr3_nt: TGTGCCAGCTGCTGGACTAGCGGGAACACCGGGGAGCTGTTTTTT
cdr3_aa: CASCWTSGNTGELFF

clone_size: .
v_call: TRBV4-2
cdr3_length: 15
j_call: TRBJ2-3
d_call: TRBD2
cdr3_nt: TGTGCCAGCAGCCGGAGGACGGGGGGAACAGATACGCAGTATTTT
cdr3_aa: CASSRRTGGTDTQYF

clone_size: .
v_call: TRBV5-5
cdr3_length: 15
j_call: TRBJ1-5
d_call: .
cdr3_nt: TGTGCCACCAGCTTGGGGGGCGCGGCGGTTCAGCCCCAGCATTTT
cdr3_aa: CATSLGGAAVQPQHF

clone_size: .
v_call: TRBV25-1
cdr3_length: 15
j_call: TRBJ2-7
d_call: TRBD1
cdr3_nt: TGTGCCAGCAGTGACCGGGACAGGGGACACTACGAGCAGTACTTC
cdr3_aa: CASSDRDRGHYEQYF

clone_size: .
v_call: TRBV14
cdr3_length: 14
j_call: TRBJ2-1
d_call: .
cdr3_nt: TGTGCCAGCAGCCGCTTGGGGGAGGAAAATGGGCAGTTCTTC
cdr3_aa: CASSRLGEENGQFF

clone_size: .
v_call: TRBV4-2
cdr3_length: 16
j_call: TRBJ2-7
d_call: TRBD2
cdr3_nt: TGTGCCAGCAACCGAAACCTAGCGGGGCAGTCCTACGAGCAGTACTTC
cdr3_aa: CASNRNLAGQSYEQYF

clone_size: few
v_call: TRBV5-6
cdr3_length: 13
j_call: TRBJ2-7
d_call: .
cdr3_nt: TGTGCCAGCAGTATGGGACTCAGAGACGAGCAGTACTTC
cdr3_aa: CASSMGLRDEQYF

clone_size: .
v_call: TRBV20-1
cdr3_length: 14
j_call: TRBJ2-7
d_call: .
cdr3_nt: TGCAGTGCTAGAGCGGACCTAATCGCCTACGAGCAGTACTTC
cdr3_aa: CSARADLIAYEQYF

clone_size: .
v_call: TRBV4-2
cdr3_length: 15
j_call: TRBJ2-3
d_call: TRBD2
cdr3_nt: TGTGCCAGCTATCAACGAGCGGGGGGCACAGATACGCAGTATTTT
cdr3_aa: CASYQRAGGTDTQYF

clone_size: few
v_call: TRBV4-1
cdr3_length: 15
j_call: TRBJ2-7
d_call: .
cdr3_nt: TGCGCCAGCAGCCAAGACTCCGGACTAGGAGGGGGGCAGTACTTC
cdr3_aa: CASSQDSGLGGGQYF

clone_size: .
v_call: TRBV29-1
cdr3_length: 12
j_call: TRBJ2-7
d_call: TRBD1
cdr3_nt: TGCAGCGCCGGCCCGACAGGGTACGAGCAGTACTTC
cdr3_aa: CSAGPTGYEQYF

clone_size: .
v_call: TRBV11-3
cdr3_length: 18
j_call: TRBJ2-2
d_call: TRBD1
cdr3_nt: TGTGCCAGCAGCTTGAGGCGGGTGGGACAGGAAACCACCGGGGAGCTATTTTTT
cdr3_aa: CASSLRRVGQETTGELFF

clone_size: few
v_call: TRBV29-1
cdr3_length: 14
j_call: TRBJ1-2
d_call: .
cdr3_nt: TGCAGCGTGGGGACCGGACAAAAATCCGATGGCTACACCTTC
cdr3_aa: CSVGTGQKSDGYTF

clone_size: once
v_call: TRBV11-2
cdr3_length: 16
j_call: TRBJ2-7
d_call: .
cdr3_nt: TGTACCAGCAGCCCCCTGAGGAGGGAGTCCTCTTACGAGCAGTACTTC
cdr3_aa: CTSSPLRRESSYEQYF

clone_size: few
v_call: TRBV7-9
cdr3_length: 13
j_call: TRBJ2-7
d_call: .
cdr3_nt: TGTGCCAGCAGCCCCCCCCTTGAGGACGAGCAGTACTTC
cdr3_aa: CASSPPLEDEQYF

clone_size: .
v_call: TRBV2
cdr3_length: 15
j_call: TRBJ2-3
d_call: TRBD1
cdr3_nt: TGTGCCAGCAGTGAGGACAGGGGGCGGACGGATACGCAGTATTTT
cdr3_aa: CASSEDRGRTDTQYF

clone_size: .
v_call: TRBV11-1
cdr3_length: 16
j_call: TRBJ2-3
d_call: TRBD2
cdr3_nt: TGTGCCAGCAACATGGGACTAGCGGTTAGTACAGATACGCAGTATTTT
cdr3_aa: CASNMGLAVSTDTQYF

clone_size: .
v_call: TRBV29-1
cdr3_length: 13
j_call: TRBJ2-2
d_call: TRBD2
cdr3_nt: TGCAGCTCTCGGCGGGAGTTCGGCGGGGAGCTGTTTTTT
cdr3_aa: CSSRREFGGELFF

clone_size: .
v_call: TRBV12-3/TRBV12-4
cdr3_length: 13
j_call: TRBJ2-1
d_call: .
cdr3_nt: TGTGCCAGCAGTCCTTCTGAGGTTGATGAGCAGCTCTTC
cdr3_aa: CASSPSEVDEQLF

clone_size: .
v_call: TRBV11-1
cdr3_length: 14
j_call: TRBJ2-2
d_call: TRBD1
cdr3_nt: TGTGCCAGCAGCGTAGGACAGGACACCGGGGAGTTGTTTTTT
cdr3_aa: CASSVGQDTGELFF

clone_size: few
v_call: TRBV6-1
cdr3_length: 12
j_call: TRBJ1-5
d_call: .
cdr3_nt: TGTGCCAGCAGTGAAGTGGGTCAGCCCCAGCATTTT
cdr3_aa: CASSEVGQPQHF

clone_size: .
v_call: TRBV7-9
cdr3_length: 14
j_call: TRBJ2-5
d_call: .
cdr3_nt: TGTGCCAGCAGCCCGGACAGAGAACAAGAGACCCAGTACTTC
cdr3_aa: CASSPDREQETQYF

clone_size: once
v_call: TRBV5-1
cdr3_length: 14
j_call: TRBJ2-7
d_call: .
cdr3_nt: TGCGCCAGCAGCTTGGAGGGTACTTCACCCGAGCAGTACTTC
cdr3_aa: CASSLEGTSPEQYF